This TCR beta chain was profiled in a study of blood T cell repertoires in COVID-19. Study as a whole: Sites across the United States, Italy and Spain contributed samples from acute and convalescent COVID-19.

V gave up 11 bases and J gave up 2 bases; unmatched junction bases: 2. Germline-derived CDR1 and CDR2 are LGHDT and YNNKEL (reference sequence). The CDR3 contains 12 residues. This clone has only one observation. How the authors handled the data: Reference gene primer amplification gave estimated nucleated cell counts. Sequenced by immunoSEQ multiplex PCR; TCRdb stores in-frame clones only, minus some. The V and J calls and the clone size are those of that table, but D and trimming were determined from the DNA. The profile shows roughly 280,000 clones, about nine tenths of them singletons. Sequencing was performed on peripheral blood. J is TRBJ2-1 and V is TRBV3-1 (or the pseudogene TRBV3-2); 8 positions agree with TRBD2. The source of this sequence is a woman between 50 and 59 years old who had recovered from COVID-19. The CDR3 protein is CACGGTYNEQFF. As DNA, the CDR3 is TGTGCCTGCGGGGGGACCTACAATGAGCAGTTCTTC.